This T cell receptor (beta chain) came from a study of blood T cell repertoires in COVID-19 (dated by TCRdb to about 2020). Notes on the research overall: Collaborator samples came from the United States, Italy and Spain and covered acute and convalescent phases of COVID-19. The prospective study material was composed of cDNA or gDNA derived from T cells, B-cell-depleted T cells, or PBMCs. The dataset comprised deeply sampled blood TCRbeta repertoires from subjects exposed to, actively infected with, or recovered from COVID-19. The repertoires were released in a freely available public database intended as a resource for research on the immune response to SARS-CoV-2. The samples were drawn from two sources: the first 160 participants of the ongoing ImmuneRACE study, and over 950 subjects contributed by 6 global collaborators. The sample metadata nearly always contained a de-identified subject ID, COVID-19 status, age in years and sex. Where HLA class I and class II types were available, the types were taken from metadata supplied by the sample provider, not from assay-based typing. The full study reports these points: The amount of clinical and demographic metadata varied by source and participant and was provided uncurated.

With respect to this clone: The clone's antigen remains unknown. Base-call qualities are not available, and no considerably larger clone is one nucleotide away.

From the cysteine up to the phenylalanine, the CDR3 has a length of 14 residues. The read is trimmed to its CDR3 DNA, 42 bases read in frame from base 1. Per the germline V gene (reference sequence), SGHNT is the CDR1 and YYREEE is the CDR2. At the junction V is shortened by 0 bases and J by 6 bases; bases outside the gene matches: 6. In Seattle, one collaborating source enrolled patients while the infection was active and tracked those patients longitudinally over the course of disease. Each collaborating institution followed its own protocols to collect whole blood in K2EDTA tubes. For TCRbeta analysis, collaborators shipped samples as frozen whole blood, isolated PBMCs, or DNA extracted from either of those sample types. TCRbeta CDR3 regions were amplified from genomic DNA by means of the immunoSEQ Assay, a bias-controlled multiplex PCR. On the study's bioinformatics: The number of nucleated cells in each sample was estimated by amplification of reference gene primers within the assay. To quantify the absolute abundance of each unique TCRbeta CDR3 rearrangement, sequence reads were collapsed and filtered. For each sample, productive Simpson clonality was calculated as the square root of Simpson's diversity index across productive rearrangements. Drawn from immuneACCESS, this table holds only the in-frame rearrangements with V and J called that TCRdb kept. Clones are partly lost; checked studies trace under half to an unresolved V gene and leave the rest unexplained. V, J and clone size derive from that table, while D and trimming were established from the DNA sequence. The sample includes about 73,000 clones, with about 74% observed a single time. The ten largest clones represent approximately 2.3% of the sample.

This receptor was taken from a man in his sixties or seventies with COVID-19, enrolled during active disease. Input material: peripheral blood. The sequence is built from TRBV5-4 and TRBJ2-7, with 7 central nucleotides matching TRBD2. The CDR3 protein: CASSLAWGEGEQYF. The nucleotides read TGTGCCAGCAGCTTGGCCTGGGGGGAGGGCGAGCAGTACTTC.